This T cell receptor beta chain was retrieved from a study of CXCR3-negative and CXCR3-positive naive CD8 T cells. The CDR3 is made up of 17 amino acids. Remarks on this clonotype: The target antigen is unknown.

Study results and limitations: A higher hydrophobicity marked the TRB CDR3s of CXCR3-positive naive cells versus CXCR3-negative naive cells.

Through 5' RACE with UMI labels, the TRB cDNA libraries were prepared. TCRdb reanalyzed the 5' RACE reads and collapses them to one entry per CDR3 protein, without DNA. With 4,500 to 6,000 distinct CDR3 sequences in the sample, the ten largest clones hold just under 2%. Sequencing was done on a sample of naive CXCR3+ CD8+ T cells from blood. Noted subset: CD45RO-CCR7+CD27+CD95- naive CD8+ T cells expressing CXCR3 (TNR3+). The chain uses TRBV21-1 and TRBJ2-7; TCRdb outputs TRBD1, but without DNA this stays unchecked. TRBV21-1 is described as a pseudogene. The sequence derives from a human donor in good health. Some clones in this sample may be carry-over from other donors' samples. This CDR3 reads CASSPRDMKREFYEQYF.